This T cell receptor (beta chain) is drawn from a study of blood T cell repertoires in COVID-19. The germline V gene encodes CDR1 SNHLY and CDR2 FYNNEI. V was clipped by 5 bases and J by 2 bases, with 4 bases between them. This CDR3 region has 11 residues. Produced via immunoSEQ multiplex PCR; TCRdb's table is partial and in-frame only. The table shows about 100,000 clones, with roughly 80% occurring only once. V is TRBV2 and J is TRBJ2-7; no clear D. The TCR was taken from a man aged 55-75 years with acute or convalescent COVID-19. Sequencing was done on a sample of peripheral blood. As DNA, the CDR3 is TGTGCCAGCAGTCCCGCCTACGAGCAGTACTTC. This gives the protein CASSPAYEQYF.